This entry is about one T cell receptor (beta chain). Germline-derived CDR1 and CDR2 are MNHEY and SVGAGI. The CDR3 is made up of 15 amino acids. Trimming cost V 4 bases and J 3 bases, with 13 bases left between them. Only in-frame clones appear in the TCRdb table, and some are missing; sequencing was by immunoSEQ multiplex PCR. The table includes roughly 170,000 clones, 88% detected once. Documented time point: blood 4 weeks post-SBRT, at nephrectomy. Treatment reported: 15 Gy SBRT to primary tumor, nephrectomy 4 weeks later. The data were obtained in a study of radiation and T cells in renal cell carcinoma.

The chain is built from TRBV6-5 and TRBJ2-1; D might be TRBD1 (5 bases). The receptor's source is a woman aged 50 to 65 with renal cell carcinoma. The source material was blood, sampled from a patient whose treatment included radiotherapy and nephrectomy. CDR3 sequence (DNA): TGTGCCAGCAGTTCCCGACAGACAGTCTACAATGAGCAGTTCTTC. Translated, it gives CASSSRQTVYNEQFF.